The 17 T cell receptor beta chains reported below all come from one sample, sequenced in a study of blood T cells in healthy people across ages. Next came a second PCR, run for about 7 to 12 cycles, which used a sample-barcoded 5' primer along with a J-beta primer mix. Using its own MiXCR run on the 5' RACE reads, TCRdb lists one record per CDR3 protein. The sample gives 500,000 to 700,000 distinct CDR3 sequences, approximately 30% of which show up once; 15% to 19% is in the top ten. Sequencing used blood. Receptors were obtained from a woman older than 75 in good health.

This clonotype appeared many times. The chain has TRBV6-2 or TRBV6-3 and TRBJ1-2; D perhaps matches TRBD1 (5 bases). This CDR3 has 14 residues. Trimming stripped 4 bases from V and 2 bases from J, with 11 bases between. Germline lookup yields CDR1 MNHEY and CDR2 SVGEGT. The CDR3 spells CASSFSQENYGYTF. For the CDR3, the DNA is TGTGCCAGCAGTTTTTCACAGGAGAACTATGGCTACACCTTC.

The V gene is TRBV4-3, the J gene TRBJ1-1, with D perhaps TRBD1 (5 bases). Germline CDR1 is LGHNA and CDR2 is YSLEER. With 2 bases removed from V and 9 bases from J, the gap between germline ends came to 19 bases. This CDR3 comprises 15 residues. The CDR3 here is CASSQSDRDALQAFF. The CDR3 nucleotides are TGCGCCAGCAGCCAAAGTGACCGGGACGCACTCCAAGCTTTCTTT.

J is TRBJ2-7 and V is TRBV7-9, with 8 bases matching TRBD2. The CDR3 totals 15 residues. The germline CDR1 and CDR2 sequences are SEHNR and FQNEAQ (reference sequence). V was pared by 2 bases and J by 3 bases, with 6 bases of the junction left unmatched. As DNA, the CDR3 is TGTGCCAGCAGCTTATCCAGCGGGGGATTCTACGAGCAGTACTTC. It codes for CASSLSSGGFYEQYF.

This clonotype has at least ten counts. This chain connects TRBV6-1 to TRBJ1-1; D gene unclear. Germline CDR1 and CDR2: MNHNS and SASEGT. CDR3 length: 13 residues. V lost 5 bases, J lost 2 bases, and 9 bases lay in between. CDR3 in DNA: TGTGCCAGCAGTTCCGTAAGCAACACTGAAGCTTTCTTT. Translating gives CASSSVSNTEAFF.

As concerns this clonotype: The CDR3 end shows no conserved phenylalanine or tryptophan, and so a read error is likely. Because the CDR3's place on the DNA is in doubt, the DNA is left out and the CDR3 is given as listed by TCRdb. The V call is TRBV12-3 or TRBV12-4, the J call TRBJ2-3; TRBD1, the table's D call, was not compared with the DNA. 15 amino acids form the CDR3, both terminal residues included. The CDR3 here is CASSLGGLRADAEYS.

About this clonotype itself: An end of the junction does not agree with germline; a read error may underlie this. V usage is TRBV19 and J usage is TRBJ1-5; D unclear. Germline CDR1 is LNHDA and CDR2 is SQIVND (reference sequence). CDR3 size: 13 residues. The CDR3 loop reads CASRGVGNQPRHF. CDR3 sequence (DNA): TGTGCCAGTCGAGGCGTTGGCAATCAGCCCCGGCATTTT.

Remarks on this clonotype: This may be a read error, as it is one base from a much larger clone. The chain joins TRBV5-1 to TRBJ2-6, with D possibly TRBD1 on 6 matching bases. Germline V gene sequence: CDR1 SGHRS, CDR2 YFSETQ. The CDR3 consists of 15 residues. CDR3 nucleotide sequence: TGCGCCAGCGGGGACACGATCTCTGGGGCCAACGTCCTGCCTTTC. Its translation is CASGDTISGANVLPF.

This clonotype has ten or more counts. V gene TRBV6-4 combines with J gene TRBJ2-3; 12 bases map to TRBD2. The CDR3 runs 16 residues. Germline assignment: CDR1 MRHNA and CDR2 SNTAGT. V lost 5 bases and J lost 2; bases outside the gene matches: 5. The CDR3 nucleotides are TGTGCCAGCAGTCCACTAGCGGGGGGTCCCACAGATACGCAGTATTTT. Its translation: CASSPLAGGPTDTQYF.

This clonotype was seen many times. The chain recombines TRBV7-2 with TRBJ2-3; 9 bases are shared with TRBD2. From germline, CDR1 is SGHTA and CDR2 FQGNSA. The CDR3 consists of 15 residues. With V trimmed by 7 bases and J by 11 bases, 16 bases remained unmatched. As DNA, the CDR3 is TGTGCCAGCACCGTTAGCGGGGGATATTTCCAGGGGCAGTATTTT. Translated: CASTVSGGYFQGQYF.

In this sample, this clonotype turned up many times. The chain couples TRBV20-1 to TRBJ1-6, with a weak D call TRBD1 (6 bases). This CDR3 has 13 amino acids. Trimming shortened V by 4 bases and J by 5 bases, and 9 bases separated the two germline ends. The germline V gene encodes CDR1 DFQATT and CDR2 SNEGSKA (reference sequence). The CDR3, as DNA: TGCAGTGCTAAGGGGGTAAATAATTCACCCCTCCACTTT. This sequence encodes CSAKGVNNSPLHF.

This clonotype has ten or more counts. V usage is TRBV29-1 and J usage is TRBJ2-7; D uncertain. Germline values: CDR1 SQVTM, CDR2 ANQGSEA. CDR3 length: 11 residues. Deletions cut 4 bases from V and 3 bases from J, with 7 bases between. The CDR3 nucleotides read TGCAGCGTTGGTTATCGCTACGAGCAGTACTTC. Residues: CSVGYRYEQYF.

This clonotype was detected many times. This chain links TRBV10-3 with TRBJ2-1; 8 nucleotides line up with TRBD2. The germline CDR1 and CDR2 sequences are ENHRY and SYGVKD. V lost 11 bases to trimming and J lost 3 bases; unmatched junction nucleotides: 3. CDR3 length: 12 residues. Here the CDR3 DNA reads TGTGCCGTCGGGACTAGCTACAATGAGCAGTTCTTC. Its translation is CAVGTSYNEQFF.

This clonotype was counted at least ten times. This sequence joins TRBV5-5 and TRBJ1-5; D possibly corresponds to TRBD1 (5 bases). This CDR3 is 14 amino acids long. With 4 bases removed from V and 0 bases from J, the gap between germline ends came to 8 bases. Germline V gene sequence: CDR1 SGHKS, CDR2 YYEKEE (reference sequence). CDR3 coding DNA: TGTGCCAGCAGCGGAGACAGTAGCAATCAGCCCCAGCATTTT. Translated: CASSGDSSNQPQHF.

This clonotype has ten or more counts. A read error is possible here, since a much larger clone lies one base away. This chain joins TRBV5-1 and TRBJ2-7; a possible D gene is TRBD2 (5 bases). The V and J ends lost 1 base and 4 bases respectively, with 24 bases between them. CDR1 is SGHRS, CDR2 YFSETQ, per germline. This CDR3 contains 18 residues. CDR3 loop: CASSLRPQAVGECYEQYF. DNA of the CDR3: TGCGCCAGCAGCTTGAGGCCTCAAGCGGTGGGCGAATGTTACGAGCAGTACTTC.

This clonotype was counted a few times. CDR3 in amino acids: CSAQDRGAYGYTF. CDR3 DNA: TGCAGTGCTCAGGACAGGGGGGCGTATGGCTACACCTTC. The chain carries TRBV20-1 and TRBJ1-2, with 10 bases lining up with TRBD1. This CDR3 is built from 13 residues. V gave up 5 bases and J gave up 5 bases; unmatched junction bases: 5. Germline V gene lookup returns CDR1 DFQATT and CDR2 SNEGSKA (reference sequence).

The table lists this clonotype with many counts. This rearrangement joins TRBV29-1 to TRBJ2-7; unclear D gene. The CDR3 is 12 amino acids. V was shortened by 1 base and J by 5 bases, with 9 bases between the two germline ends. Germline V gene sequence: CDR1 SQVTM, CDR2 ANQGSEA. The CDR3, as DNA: TGCAGCGTTGAAGGGCGGTCCGACGAGCAGTACTTC. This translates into CSVEGRSDEQYF.

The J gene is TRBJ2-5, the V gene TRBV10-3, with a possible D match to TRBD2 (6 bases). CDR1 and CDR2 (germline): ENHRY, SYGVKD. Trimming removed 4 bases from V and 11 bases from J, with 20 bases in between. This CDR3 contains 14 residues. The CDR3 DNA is TGTGCCATCAGTGCCCAGCCCGCGGGGTATGAGCAGTACTTC. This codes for CAISAQPAGYEQYF.